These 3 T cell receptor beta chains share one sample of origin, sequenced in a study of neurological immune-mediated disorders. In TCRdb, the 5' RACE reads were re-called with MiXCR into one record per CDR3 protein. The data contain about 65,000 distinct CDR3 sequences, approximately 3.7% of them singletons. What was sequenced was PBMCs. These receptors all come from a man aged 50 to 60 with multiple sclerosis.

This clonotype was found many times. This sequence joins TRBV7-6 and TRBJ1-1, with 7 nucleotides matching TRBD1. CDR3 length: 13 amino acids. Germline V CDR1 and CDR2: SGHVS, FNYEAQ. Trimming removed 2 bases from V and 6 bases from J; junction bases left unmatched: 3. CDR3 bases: TGTGCCAGCAGCTTACTAGGGGGCCCTGAAGCTTTCTTT. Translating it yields CASSLLGGPEAFF.

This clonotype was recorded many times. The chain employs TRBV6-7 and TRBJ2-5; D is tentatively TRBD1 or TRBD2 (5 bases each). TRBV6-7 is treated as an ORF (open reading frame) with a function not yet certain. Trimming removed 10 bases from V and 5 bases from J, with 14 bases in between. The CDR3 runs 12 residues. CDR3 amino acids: CANSLGEETQYF. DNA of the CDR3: TGTGCCAACTCCTTGGGGGAGGAGACCCAGTACTTC.

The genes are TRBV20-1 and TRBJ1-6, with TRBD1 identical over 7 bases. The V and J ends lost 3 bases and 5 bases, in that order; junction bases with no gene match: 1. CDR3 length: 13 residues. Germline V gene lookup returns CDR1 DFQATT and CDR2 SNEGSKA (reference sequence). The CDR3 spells CSASDRDNSPLHF. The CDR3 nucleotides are TGCAGTGCTAGCGACAGGGATAATTCACCCCTCCACTTT.